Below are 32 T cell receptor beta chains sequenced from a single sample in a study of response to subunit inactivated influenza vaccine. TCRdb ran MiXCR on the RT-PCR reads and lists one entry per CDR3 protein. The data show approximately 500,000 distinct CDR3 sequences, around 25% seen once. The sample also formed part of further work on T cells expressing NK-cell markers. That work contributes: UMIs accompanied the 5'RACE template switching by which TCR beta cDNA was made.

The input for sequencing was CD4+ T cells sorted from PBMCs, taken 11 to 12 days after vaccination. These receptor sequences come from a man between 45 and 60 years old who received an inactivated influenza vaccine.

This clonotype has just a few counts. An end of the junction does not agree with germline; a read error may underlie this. CDR3 region: CASSRALTWADEQCF. The DNA for the CDR3 is TGTGCCAGCAGCCGCGCTTTGACATGGGCGGACGAGCAGTGCTTC. V is TRBV3-1 and J is TRBJ2-7, with D uncertain. The CDR3 spans 15 residues. Germline lookup yields CDR1 LGHDT and CDR2 YNNKEL (reference sequence).

The CDR3 protein is CSANWDSKETQYF. The CDR3 DNA sequence: TGCAGTGCCAATTGGGACTCTAAAGAGACCCAGTACTTC. This chain uses TRBV20-1 with TRBJ2-5, with D possibly being TRBD2 (6 bases). V lost 6 bases, J lost 3 bases, and 14 bases lay in between. CDR1 and CDR2 from the germline V gene are DFQATT and SNEGSKA (reference sequence). There are 13 residues in the CDR3.

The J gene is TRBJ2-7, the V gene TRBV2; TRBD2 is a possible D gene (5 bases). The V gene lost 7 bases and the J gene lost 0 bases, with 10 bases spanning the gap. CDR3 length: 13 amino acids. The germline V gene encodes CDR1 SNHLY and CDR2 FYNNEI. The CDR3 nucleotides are TGTGCCAGCATAACGGCGGGCTCCTACGAGCAGTACTTC. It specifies CASITAGSYEQYF.

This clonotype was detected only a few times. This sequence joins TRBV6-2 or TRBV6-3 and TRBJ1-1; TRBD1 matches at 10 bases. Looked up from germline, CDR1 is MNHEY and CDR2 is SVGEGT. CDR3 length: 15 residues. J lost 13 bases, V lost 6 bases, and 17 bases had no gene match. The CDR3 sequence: CASSRHPGQGPRIFF. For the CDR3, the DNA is TGTGCCAGCAGCCGCCATCCGGGACAGGGGCCCCGGATTTTCTTT.

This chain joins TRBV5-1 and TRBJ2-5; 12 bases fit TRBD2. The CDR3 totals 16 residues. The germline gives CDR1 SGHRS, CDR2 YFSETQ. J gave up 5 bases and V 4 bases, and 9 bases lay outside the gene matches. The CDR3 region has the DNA TGCGCCAGCAGCGCTTCTAGCGGGGGGGCGAAGGAGACCCAGTACTTC. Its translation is CASSASSGGAKETQYF. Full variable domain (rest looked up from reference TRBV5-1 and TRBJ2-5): KAGVTQTPRYLIKTRGQQVTLSCSPISGHRSVSWYQQTPGQGLQFLFEYFSETQRNKGNFPGRFSGRQFSNSRSEMNVSTLELGDSALYLCASSASSGGAKETQYFGPGTRLLVL.

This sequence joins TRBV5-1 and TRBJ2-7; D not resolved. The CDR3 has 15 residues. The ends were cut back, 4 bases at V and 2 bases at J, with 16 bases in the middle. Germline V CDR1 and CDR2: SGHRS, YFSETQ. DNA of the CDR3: TGCGCCAGCAGCCCCCGGCCGACTGGAACCTACGAGCAGTACTTC. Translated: CASSPRPTGTYEQYF.

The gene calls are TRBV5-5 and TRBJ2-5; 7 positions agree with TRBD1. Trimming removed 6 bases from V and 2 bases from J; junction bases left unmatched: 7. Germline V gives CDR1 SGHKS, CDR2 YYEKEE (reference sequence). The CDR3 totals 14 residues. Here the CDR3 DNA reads TGTGCCAGCACCGTCCACAGGGGACAAGAGACCCAGTACTTC. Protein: CASTVHRGQETQYF. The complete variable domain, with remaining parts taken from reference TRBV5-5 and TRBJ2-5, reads DAGVTQSPTHLIKTRGQQVTLRCSPISGHKSVSWYQQVLGQGPQFIFQYYEKEERGRGNFPDRFSARQFPNYSSELNVNALLLGDSALYLCASTVHRGQETQYFGPGTRLLVL.

This CDR3 reads CASGGFEQYF. The CDR3, as DNA: TGTGCCAGCGGAGGTTTCGAGCAGTACTTC. This sequence joins TRBV28 and TRBJ2-7, with D possibly being TRBD2 (5 bases). V lost 8 bases and J 6 bases, leaving 8 bases between the germline ends. Germline V gene lookup returns CDR1 MDHEN and CDR2 SYDVKM. The CDR3 spans 10 residues.

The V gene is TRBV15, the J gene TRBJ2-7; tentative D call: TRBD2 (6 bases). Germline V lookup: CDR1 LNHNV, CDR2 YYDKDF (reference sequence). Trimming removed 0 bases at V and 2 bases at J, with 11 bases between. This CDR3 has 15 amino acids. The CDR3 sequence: CATSRDKLAAYEQYF. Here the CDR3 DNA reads TGTGCCACCAGCAGAGATAAACTAGCTGCCTACGAGCAGTACTTC.

The CDR3 loop is CASSYDLAGGHTDTQYF. The CDR3 DNA is TGTGCCAGCAGTTACGACCTAGCGGGGGGACACACAGATACGCAGTATTTT. This rearrangement joins TRBV6-2 or TRBV6-3 to TRBJ2-3; 11 bases line up with TRBD2. The CDR3 runs 17 residues. J lost 2 bases, V lost 2 bases, and 6 bases had no gene match. The germline gives CDR1 MNHEY, CDR2 SVGEGT.

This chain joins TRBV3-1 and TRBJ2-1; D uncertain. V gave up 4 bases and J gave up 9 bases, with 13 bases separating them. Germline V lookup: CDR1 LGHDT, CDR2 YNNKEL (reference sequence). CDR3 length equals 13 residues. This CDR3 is CASSRGDITEQFF. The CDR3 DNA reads TGTGCCAGCAGCCGCGGTGATATCACTGAGCAGTTCTTC.

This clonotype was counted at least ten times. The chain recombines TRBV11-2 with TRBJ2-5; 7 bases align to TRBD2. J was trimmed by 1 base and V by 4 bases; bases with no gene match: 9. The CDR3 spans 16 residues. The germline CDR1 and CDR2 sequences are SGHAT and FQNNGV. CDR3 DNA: TGTGCCAGCAGCTCCCTAGGCGGGGGAGTCCAAGAGACCCAGTACTTC. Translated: CASSSLGGGVQETQYF. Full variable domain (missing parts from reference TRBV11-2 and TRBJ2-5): EAGVAQSPRYKIIEKRQSVAFWCNPISGHATLYWYQQILGQGPKLLIQFQNNGVVDDSQLPKDRFSAERLKGVDSTLKIQPAKLEDSAVYLCASSSLGGGVQETQYFGPGTRLLVL.

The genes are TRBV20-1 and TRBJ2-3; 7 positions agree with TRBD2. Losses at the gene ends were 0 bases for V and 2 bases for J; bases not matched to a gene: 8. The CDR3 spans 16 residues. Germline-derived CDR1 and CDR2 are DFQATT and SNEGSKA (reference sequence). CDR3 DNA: TGCAGTGCTAGAGATACCGAGCGGGACCTCACAGATACGCAGTATTTT. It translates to CSARDTERDLTDTQYF.

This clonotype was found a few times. The CDR3: CASSLRAGQGANQPQHF. The CDR3, as DNA: TGTGCCAGCAGTTTACGAGCGGGACAGGGGGCCAATCAGCCCCAGCATTTT. The chain links TRBV28 to TRBJ1-5; 12 nucleotides agree with TRBD1. This CDR3 is built from 17 residues. After removal of 2 bases from V and 3 bases from J, the junction contained 5 bases not matched to a gene. Per the germline V gene, CDR1 is MDHEN and CDR2 is SYDVKM. Together with reference TRBV28 and TRBJ1-5, the CDR3 gives the full variable domain: DVKVTQSSRYLVKRTGEKVFLECVQDMDHENMFWYRQDPGLGLRLIYFSYDVKMKEKGDIPEGYSVSREKKERFSLILESASTNQTSMYLCASSLRAGQGANQPQHFGDGTRLSIL.

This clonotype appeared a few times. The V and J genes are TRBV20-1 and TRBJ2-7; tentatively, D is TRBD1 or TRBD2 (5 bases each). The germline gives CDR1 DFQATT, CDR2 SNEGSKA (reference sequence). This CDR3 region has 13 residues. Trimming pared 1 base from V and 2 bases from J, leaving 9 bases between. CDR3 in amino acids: CSARGGTAYEQYF. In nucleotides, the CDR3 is TGCAGTGCTAGAGGAGGGACCGCCTACGAGCAGTACTTC.

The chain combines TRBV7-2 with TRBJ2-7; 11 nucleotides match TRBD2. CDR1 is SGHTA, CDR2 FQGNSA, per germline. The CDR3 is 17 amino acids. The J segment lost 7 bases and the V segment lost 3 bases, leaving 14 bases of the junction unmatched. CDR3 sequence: CASSFGTSGARGLEQYF. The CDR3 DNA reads TGTGCCAGCAGCTTCGGGACTAGCGGAGCTCGTGGGTTAGAGCAGTACTTC.

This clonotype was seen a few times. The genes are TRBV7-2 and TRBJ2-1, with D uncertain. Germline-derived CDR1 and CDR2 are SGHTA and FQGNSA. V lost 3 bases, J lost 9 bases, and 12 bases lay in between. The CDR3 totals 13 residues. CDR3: CASSLPILSEQFF. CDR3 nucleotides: TGTGCCAGCAGCTTGCCGATCTTGAGTGAGCAGTTCTTC.

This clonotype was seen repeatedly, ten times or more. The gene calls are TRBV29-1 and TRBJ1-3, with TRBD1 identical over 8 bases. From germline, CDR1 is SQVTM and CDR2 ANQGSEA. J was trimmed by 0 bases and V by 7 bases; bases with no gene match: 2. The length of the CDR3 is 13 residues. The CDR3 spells CSGQGNSGNTIYF. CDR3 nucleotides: TGCAGCGGACAGGGGAACTCTGGAAACACCATATATTTT.

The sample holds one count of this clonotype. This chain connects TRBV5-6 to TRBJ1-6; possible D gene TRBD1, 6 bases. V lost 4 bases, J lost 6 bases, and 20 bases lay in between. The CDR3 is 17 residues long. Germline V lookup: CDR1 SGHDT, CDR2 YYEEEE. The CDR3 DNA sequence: TGTGCCAGCAGCGCAAAAATAAACAGGGTCCGTAATTCACCCCTCCACTTT. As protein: CASSAKINRVRNSPLHF. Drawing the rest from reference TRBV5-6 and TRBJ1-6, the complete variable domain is DAGVTQSPTHLIKTRGQQVTLRCSPKSGHDTVSWYQQALGQGPQFIFQYYEEEERQRGNFPDRFSGHQFPNYSSELNVNALLLGDSALYLCASSAKINRVRNSPLHFGNGTRLTVT.

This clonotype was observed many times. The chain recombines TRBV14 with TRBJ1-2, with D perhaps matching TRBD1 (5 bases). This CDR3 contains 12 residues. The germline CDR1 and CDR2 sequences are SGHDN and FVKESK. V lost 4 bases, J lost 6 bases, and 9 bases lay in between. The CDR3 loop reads CASSPGADGYTF. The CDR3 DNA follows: TGTGCCAGCAGCCCTGGGGCCGATGGCTACACCTTC.

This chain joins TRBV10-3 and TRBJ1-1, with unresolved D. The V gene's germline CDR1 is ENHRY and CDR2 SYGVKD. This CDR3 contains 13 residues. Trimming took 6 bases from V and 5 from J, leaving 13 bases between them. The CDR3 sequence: CAIRGDGVTEAFF. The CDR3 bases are TGTGCCATCAGGGGAGATGGGGTTACTGAAGCTTTCTTT.

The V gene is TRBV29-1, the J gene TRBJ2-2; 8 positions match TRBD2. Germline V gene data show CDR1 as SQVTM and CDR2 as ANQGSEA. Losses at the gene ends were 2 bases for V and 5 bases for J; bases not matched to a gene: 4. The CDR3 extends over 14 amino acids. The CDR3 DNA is TGCAGCGTTGAAAGGACTAGCCAAACCGGGGAGCTGTTTTTT. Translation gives CSVERTSQTGELFF.

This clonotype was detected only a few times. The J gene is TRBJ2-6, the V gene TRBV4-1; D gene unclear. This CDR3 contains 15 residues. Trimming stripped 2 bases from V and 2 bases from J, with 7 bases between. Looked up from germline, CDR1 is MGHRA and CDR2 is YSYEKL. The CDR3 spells CASSQILAGANVLTF. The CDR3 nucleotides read TGCGCCAGCAGCCAAATATTAGCTGGGGCCAACGTCCTGACTTTC.

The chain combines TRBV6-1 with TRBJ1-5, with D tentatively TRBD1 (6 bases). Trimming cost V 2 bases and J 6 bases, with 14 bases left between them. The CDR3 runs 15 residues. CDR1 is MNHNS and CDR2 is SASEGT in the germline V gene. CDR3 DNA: TGTGCCAGCAGTGAAACAACAGGGAACTTTCAGCCCCAGCATTTT. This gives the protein CASSETTGNFQPQHF.

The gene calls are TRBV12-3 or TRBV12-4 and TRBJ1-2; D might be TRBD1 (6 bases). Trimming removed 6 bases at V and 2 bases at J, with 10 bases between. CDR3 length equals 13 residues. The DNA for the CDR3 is TGTGCCAGCAGACGACAGGAAAACTATGGCTACACCTTC. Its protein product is CASRRQENYGYTF.

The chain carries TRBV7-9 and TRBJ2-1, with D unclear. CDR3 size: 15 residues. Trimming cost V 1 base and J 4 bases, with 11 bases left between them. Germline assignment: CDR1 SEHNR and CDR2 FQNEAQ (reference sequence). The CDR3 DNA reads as TGTGCCAGCAGCTTAGTTTTTCCCAATTACAATGAGCAGTTCTTC. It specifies CASSLVFPNYNEQFF.

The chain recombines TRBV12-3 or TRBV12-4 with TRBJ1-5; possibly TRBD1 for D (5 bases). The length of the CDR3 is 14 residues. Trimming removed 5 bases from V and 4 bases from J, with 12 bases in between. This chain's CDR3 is CASSVMGGNQPQHF. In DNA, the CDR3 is TGTGCCAGCAGTGTGATGGGGGGGAATCAGCCCCAGCATTTT.

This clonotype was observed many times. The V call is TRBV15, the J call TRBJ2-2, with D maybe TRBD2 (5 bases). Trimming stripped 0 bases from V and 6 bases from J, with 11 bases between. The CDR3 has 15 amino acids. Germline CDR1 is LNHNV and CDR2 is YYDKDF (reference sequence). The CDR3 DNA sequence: TGTGCCACCAGCAGAGAGGCCGGGGTTCCCGGGGAGCTGTTTTTT. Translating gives CATSREAGVPGELFF.

The CDR3 reads CATSRDGYADTQYF. The CDR3 coding sequence is TGTGCCACCAGCAGAGACGGGTACGCAGATACGCAGTATTTT. The V gene is TRBV15, the J gene TRBJ2-3, with D unclear. Germline V gene data show CDR1 as LNHNV and CDR2 as YYDKDF (reference sequence). V gave up 0 bases and J gave up 4 bases, with 8 bases separating them. The CDR3 consists of 14 residues.

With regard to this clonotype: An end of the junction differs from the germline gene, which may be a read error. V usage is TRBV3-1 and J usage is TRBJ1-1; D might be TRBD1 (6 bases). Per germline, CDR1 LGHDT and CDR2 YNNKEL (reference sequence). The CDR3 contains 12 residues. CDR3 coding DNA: TGTGCCAGCAGTCAAGGGGGGTCTGAAGCTTTCTTT. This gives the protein CASSQGGSEAFF.

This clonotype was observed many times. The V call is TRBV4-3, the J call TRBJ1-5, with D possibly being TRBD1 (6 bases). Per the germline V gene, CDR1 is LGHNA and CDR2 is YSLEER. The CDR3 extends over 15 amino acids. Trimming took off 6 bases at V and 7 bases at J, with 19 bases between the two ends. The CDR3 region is CASSEGRGAGQPQHF. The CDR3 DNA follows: TGCGCCAGCAGTGAGGGGAGGGGGGCAGGGCAGCCCCAGCATTTT.

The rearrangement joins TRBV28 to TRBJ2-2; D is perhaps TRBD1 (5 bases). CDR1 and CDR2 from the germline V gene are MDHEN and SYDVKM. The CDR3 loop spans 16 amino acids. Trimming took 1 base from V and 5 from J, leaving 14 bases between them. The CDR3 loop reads CASSLLSQGETGELFF. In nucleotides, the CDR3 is TGTGCCAGCAGTTTATTGTCCCAGGGTGAGACCGGGGAGCTGTTTTTT.